These 11 T cell receptor beta chains were sequenced from one sample in a study of CD8 T cells in Susac syndrome. A quantity of about 0.5 to 1 ug RNA underwent reverse transcription using random hexamers. In TCRdb, the immunoSEQ multiplex PCR reads were re-called with MiXCR into one record per CDR3 protein. The sample has around 140,000 distinct CDR3 sequences; approximately 79% are singletons. The material sequenced was CD8+ T cells from PBMCs. The receptors were sampled from a human donor with multiple sclerosis.

The chain employs TRBV24-1 and TRBJ2-7, with TRBD2 identical over 12 bases. CDR1 and CDR2 from the germline V gene are KGHDR and SFDVKD. V gave up 6 bases and J gave up 4 bases; unmatched junction bases: 12. This CDR3 is 17 amino acids long. CDR3 protein: CATSRPKGLAGAYEQYV. The CDR3 DNA reads as TGTGCCACCAGTAGACCGAAGGGACTAGCGGGCGCATACGAGCAGTACGTC.

J is TRBJ1-1 and V is TRBV4-1; weak D call: TRBD1 (5 bases). The CDR3 loop spans 14 amino acids. Looked up from germline, CDR1 is MGHRA and CDR2 is YSYEKL. V shed 4 bases and J shed 4 bases, with 13 bases lying between them. In DNA, the CDR3 is TGCGCCAGCAGCCTGGGACGGGGGGTCACTGAAGCTTTCTTT. Residues: CASSLGRGVTEAFF.

This chain links TRBV19 with TRBJ1-1, with unresolved D. Germline values: CDR1 LNHDA, CDR2 SQIVND (reference sequence). The CDR3 contains 12 residues. Trimming pared 1 base from V and 6 bases from J, leaving 6 bases between. CDR3 bases: TGTGCCAGTAGTATAGGGGCGGCTGAAGCTTTCTTT. Protein product: CASSIGAAEAFF.

The chain recombines TRBV5-1 with TRBJ1-1; possible D gene TRBD1, 6 bases. Trimming shortened V by 1 base and J by 0 bases, and 13 bases separated the two germline ends. This CDR3 is built from 16 residues. CDR1 is SGHRS and CDR2 is YFSETQ in the germline V gene. DNA of the CDR3: TGCGCCAGCAGCTTGTACTCTACAGGGATGAACACTGAAGCTTTCTTT. Its translation is CASSLYSTGMNTEAFF. The full variable domain, completed using reference TRBV5-1 and TRBJ1-1, is KAGVTQTPRYLIKTRGQQVTLSCSPISGHRSVSWYQQTPGQGLQFLFEYFSETQRNKGNFPGRFSGRQFSNSRSEMNVSTLELGDSALYLCASSLYSTGMNTEAFFGQGTRLTVV.

The chain has TRBV7-9 and TRBJ2-2, with a possible D match to TRBD2 (6 bases). Germline V gene lookup returns CDR1 SEHNR and CDR2 FQNEAQ (reference sequence). V lost 7 bases and J lost 4, with 10 bases in between. The CDR3 has 13 amino acids. DNA for the CDR3: TGTGCCAGCAACGGAGGGAGCACCGGGGAGCTGTTTTTT. This encodes CASNGGSTGELFF.

Notes on this clonotype: One end of the junction fails to match germline, which may point to a read error. The chain joins TRBV19 to TRBJ2-3; weak D call: TRBD2 (5 bases). Germline lookup yields CDR1 LNHDA and CDR2 SQIVND (reference sequence). The CDR3 has 15 residues. CDR3 coding DNA: TGCGCCAGCAGCATCTACGGAGGAGGCACAGATACGCAGTATTTT. Translating gives CASSIYGGGTDTQYF. Complete variable domain (other parts from reference TRBV19 and TRBJ2-3): DGGITQSPKYLFRKEGQNVTLSCEQNLNHDAMYWYRQDPGQGLRLIYYSQIVNDFQKGDIAEGYSVSREKKESFPLTVTSAQKNPTAFYLCASSIYGGGTDTQYFGPGTRLTVL.

The CDR3 nucleotides are TGTGCCAGCAGTCAGGAGCTAGGGACATTGAACACCGGGGAGCTGTTTTTT. Translated, it gives CASSQELGTLNTGELFF. The V gene is TRBV28, the J gene TRBJ2-2; TRBD1 might be the D (6 bases). This CDR3 has 17 amino acids. Per the germline V gene, CDR1 is MDHEN and CDR2 is SYDVKM. The V gene lost 5 bases and the J gene lost 1 base, with 17 bases spanning the gap.

This clonotype was counted once. The gene calls are TRBV12-3 or TRBV12-4 and TRBJ2-5, with D possibly being TRBD1 (6 bases). The V end was cut by 4 bases, the J end by 2 bases, with 14 bases between. CDR3 size: 15 residues. CDR3 DNA: TGTGCCAGCAGTTCACCGACAGGAGATCAAGAGACCCAGTACTTC. It yields the protein CASSSPTGDQETQYF.

A note on this clonotype: One end of the junction is discordant with germline, which a read error may explain. V is TRBV6-5 and J is TRBJ1-1, with no clear D. CDR1 and CDR2 from the germline V gene are MNHEY and SVGAGI. CDR3 length: 12 residues. CDR3 in DNA: TGTGCCAGCAGTTTGCATAACACTGAAGCTCTCTTT. This gives the protein CASSLHNTEALF.

The J gene is TRBJ2-2, the V gene TRBV7-3, with 7 bases that match TRBD2. Per the germline V gene, CDR1 is SGHTA and CDR2 is FQGTGA. This CDR3 contains 15 residues. The junction had 9 bases not matched to a gene; V was cut back by 5 bases and J by 6 bases. This chain's CDR3 is CASSPLGGGAGELFF. The DNA for the CDR3 is TGTGCCAGCAGCCCCCTGGGCGGGGGAGCCGGGGAGCTGTTTTTT. Drawing the rest from reference TRBV7-3 and TRBJ2-2, the complete variable domain is GAGVSQTPSNKVTEKGKYVELRCDPISGHTALYWYRQSLGQGPEFLIYFQGTGAADDSGLPNDRFFAVRPEGSVSTLKIQRTERGDSAVYLCASSPLGGGAGELFFGEGSRLTVL.

The genes are TRBV2 and TRBJ2-6, with D unresolved. CDR1 is SNHLY and CDR2 is FYNNEI in the germline V gene. The CDR3 is 16 amino acids. Trimming stripped 5 bases from V and 4 bases from J, with 15 bases between. CDR3 sequence (DNA): TGTGCCAGCAGTCGTATAAGGGTGTCAGGGGCCAACGTCCTGACTTTC. Protein product: CASSRIRVSGANVLTF.